This T cell receptor (beta chain) was captured by sequencing in a study of T cells in Graves' hyperthyroidism and ophthalmopathy. Germline lookup yields CDR1 DFQATT and CDR2 SNEGSKA (reference sequence). V shed 0 bases, J shed 5 bases, and the junction held 7 bases outside the gene matches. The CDR3 spans 15 residues. A single count supports this clonotype. No antigen is known for it. Amplified regions were TCR beta CDR3 sequences from RNA transcripts. Carried out on the TCR CDR3, a first-round RT-PCR used the HTBI primer set. Each CDR3 protein gets one entry after TCRdb re-called the multiplex PCR reads with MiXCR. The table records around 580,000 distinct CDR3 sequences, approximately 16% of them present only once. Diagnoses were made from clinical symptoms, serum measures (thyroxine and TRAb), thyroid ultrasound and orbital computed tomography. Findings of the study overall: In simple terms, a model built on 13 V-J features told ophthalmopathy apart from stable hyperthyroidism.

The chain carries TRBV20-1 and TRBJ2-3, with 8 bases identical to TRBD1. The clonotype comes from a woman aged 18-30 years with Graves' hyperthyroidism. The material sequenced was blood. In DNA, the CDR3 is TGCAGTGCTAGAGATCCAGGGGGCGAGATAGATACGCAGTATTTT. Translating it yields CSARDPGGEIDTQYF.